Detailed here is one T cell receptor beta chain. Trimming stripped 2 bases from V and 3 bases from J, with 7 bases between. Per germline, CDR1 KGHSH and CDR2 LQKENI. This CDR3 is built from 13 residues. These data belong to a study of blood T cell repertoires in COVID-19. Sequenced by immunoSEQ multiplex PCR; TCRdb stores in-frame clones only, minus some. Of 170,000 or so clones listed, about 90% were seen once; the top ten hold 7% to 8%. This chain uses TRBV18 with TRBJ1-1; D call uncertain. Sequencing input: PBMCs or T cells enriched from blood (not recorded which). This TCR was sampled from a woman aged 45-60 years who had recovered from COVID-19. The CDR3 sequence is CASSPNFDTEAFF. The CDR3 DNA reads TGTGCCAGCTCACCAAACTTCGACACTGAAGCTTTCTTT.